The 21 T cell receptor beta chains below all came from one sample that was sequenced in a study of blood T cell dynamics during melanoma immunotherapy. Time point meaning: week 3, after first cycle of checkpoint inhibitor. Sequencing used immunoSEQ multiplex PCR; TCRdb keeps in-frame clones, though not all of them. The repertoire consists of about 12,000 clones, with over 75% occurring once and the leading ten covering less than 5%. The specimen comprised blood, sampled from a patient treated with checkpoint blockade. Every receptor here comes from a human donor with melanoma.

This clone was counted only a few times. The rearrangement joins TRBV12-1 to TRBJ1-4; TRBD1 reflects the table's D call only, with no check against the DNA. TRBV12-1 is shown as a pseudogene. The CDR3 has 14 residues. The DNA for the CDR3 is TGTGCCAGCAGCTTTCGAACAGGGGGGGAAAAACTGTTTTTT. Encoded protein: CASSFRTGGEKLFF.

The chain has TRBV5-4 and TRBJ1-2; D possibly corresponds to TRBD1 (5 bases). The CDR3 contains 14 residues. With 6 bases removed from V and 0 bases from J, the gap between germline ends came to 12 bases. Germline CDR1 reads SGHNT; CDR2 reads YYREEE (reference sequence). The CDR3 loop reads CASTPGRANYGYTF. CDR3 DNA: TGTGCCAGCACTCCAGGGAGAGCTAACTATGGCTACACCTTC. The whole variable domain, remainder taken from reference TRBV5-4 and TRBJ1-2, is ETGVTQSPTHLIKTRGQQVTLRCSSQSGHNTVSWYQQALGQGPQFIFQYYREEENGRGNFPPRFSGLQFPNYSSELNVNALELDDSALYLCASTPGRANYGYTFGSGTRLTVV.

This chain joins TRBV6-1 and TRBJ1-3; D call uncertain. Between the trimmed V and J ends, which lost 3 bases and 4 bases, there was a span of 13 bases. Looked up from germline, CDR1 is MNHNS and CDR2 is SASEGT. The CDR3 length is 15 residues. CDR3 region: CASSDHSLAGNTIYF. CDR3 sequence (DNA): TGTGCCAGCAGTGATCACAGCCTGGCCGGAAACACCATATATTTT.

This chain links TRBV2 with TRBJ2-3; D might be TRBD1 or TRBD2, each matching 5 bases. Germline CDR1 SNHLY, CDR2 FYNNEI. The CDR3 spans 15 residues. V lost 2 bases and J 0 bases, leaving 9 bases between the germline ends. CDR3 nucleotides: TGTGCCAGCAGTGAATTGGGACGGAGCACAGATACGCAGTATTTT. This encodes CASSELGRSTDTQYF.

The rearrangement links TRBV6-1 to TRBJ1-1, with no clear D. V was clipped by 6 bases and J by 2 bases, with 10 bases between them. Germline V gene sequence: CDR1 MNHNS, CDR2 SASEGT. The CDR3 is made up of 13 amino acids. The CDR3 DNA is TGTGCCAGCAGCCACGAACCCAACACTGAAGCTTTCTTT. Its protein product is CASSHEPNTEAFF.

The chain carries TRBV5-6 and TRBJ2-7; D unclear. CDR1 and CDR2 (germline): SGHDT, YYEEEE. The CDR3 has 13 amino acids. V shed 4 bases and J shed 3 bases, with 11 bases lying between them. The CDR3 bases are TGTGCCAGCAGCCACGACAATGGCTACGAGCAGTACTTC. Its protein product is CASSHDNGYEQYF.

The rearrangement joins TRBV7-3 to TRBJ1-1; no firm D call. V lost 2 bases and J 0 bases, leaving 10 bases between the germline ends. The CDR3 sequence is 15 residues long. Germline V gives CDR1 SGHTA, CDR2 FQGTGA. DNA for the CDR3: TGTGCCAGCAGCTTATTGCTTGACCTGAACACTGAAGCTTTCTTT. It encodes CASSLLLDLNTEAFF.

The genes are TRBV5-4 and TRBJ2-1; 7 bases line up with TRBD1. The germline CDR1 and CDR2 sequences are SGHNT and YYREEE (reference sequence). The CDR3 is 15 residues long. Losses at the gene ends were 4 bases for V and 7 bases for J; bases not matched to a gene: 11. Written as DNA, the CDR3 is TGTGCCAGCAGCCTTCCCCCAGGGGGTAGAAATGAGCAGTTCTTC. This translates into CASSLPPGGRNEQFF.

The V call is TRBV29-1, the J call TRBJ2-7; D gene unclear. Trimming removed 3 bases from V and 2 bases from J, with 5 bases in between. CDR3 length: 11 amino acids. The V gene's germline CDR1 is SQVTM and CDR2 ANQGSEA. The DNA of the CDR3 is TGCAGCGTTGACAAAACCTACGAGCAGTACTTC. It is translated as CSVDKTYEQYF.

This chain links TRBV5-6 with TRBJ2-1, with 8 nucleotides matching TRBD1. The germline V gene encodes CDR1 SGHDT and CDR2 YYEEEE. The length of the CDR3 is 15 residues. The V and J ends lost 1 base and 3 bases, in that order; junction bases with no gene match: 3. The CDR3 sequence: CASSLQGAIYNEQFF. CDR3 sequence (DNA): TGTGCCAGCAGCTTGCAGGGGGCGATCTACAATGAGCAGTTCTTC.

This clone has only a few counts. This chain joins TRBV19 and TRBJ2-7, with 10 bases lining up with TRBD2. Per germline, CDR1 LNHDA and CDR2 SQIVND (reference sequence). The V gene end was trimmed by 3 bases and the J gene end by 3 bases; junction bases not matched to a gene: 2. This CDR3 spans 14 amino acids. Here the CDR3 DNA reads TGTGCCAGTAGTATCACTAGCGGGAACTACGAGCAGTACTTC. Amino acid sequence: CASSITSGNYEQYF.

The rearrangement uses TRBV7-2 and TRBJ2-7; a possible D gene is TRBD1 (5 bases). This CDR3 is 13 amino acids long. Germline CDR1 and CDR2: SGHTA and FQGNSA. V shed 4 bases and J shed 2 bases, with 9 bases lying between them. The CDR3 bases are TGTGCCAGCAGCTCGACGACAGCCTACGAGCAGTACTTC. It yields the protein CASSSTTAYEQYF.

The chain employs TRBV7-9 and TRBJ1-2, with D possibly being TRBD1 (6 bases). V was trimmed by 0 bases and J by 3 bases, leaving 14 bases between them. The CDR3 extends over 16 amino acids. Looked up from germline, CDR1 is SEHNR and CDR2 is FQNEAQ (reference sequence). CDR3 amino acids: CASSLANGGGDYGYTF. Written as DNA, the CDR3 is TGTGCCAGCAGCTTAGCGAATGGAGGGGGGGACTATGGCTACACCTTC. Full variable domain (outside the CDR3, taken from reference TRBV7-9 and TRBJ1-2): DTGVSQNPRHKITKRGQNVTFRCDPISEHNRLYWYRQTLGQGPEFLTYFQNEAQLEKSRLLSDRFSAERPKGSFSTLEIQRTEQGDSAMYLCASSLANGGGDYGYTFGSGTRLTVV.

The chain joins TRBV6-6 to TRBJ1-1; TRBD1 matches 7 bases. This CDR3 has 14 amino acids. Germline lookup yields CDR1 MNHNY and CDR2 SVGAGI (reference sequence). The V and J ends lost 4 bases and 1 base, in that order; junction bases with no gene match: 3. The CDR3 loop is CASSLGQQNTEAFF. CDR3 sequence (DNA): TGTGCCAGCAGTTTGGGACAGCAGAACACTGAAGCTTTCTTT.

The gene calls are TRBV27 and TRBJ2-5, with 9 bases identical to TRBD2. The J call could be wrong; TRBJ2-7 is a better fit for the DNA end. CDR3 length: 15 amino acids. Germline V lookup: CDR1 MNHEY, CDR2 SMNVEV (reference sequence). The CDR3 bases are TGTGCCAGCAGTTTATCGCGGGAGGGCGTTTACGAGCAGTACTTC. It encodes CASSLSREGVYEQYF.

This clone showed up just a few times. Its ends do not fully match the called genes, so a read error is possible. CDR3 nucleotide sequence: TGTGCCAGCAGCTTGGCACCTAGCGGGAGGGGGGCCTTC. This encodes CASSLAPSGRGAF. The chain is built from TRBV5-5 and TRBJ2-7; TRBD2 agrees at 12 bases. Germline CDR1 is SGHKS and CDR2 is YYEKEE (reference sequence). The CDR3 sequence is 13 residues long.

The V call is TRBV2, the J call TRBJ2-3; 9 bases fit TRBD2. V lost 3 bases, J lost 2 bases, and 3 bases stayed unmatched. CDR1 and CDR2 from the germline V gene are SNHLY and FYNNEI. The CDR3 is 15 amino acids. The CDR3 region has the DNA TGTGCCAGCAGTGATGCTAGCGGGAACACAGATACGCAGTATTTT. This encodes CASSDASGNTDTQYF.

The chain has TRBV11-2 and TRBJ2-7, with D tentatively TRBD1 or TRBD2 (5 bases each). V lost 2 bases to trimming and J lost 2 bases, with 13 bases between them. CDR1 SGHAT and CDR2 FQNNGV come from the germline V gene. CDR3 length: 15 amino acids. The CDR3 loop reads CASSLLGTQTYEQYF. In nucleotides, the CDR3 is TGTGCCAGCAGCTTACTCGGGACGCAGACCTACGAGCAGTACTTC.

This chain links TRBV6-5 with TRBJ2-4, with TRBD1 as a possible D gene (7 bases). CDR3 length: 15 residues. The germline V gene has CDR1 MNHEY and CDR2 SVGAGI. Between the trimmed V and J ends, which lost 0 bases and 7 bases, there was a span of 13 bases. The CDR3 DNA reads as TGTGCCAGCAGTTACTCGTACGGGGGACAGAACATTCAGTACTTC. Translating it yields CASSYSYGGQNIQYF.

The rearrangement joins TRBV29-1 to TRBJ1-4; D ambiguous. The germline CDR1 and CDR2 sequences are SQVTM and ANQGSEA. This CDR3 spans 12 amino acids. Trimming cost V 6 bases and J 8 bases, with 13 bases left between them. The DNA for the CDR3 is TGCAGCGTGCGTGTGGGGAGGGAAAAACTGTTTTTT. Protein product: CSVRVGREKLFF.

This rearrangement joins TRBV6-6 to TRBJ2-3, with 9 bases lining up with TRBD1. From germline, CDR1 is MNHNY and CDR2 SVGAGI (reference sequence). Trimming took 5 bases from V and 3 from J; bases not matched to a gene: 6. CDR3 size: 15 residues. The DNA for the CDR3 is TGTGCCAGCAGTCCCGGGACAGGGTTTACAGATACGCAGTATTTT. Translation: CASSPGTGFTDTQYF.